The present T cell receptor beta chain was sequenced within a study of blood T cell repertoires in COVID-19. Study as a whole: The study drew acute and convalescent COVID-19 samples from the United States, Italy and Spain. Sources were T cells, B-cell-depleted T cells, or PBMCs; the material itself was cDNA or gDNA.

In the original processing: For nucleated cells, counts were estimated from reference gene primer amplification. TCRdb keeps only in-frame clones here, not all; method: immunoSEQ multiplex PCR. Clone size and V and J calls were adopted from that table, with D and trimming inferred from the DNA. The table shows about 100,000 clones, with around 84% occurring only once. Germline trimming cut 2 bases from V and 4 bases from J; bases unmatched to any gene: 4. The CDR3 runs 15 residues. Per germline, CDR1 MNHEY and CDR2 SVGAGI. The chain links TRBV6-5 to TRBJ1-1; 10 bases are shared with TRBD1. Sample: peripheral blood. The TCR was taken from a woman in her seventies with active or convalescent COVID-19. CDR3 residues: CASSYRGQGTTEAFF. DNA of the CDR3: TGTGCCAGCAGTTACCGGGGACAGGGGACCACTGAAGCTTTCTTT.